The subject of this entry is one TCR beta chain. The antigen it recognizes is unknown. There are no base qualities to consult, and no much larger clone falls within one base. CDR3 length: 13 amino acids, cysteine to phenylalanine. Only CDR3 DNA remains: 39 bases, in frame from the first base. V loses 6 bases of germline sequence and J loses 5 bases, and the interval between the two ends is 10 bases. CDR1 and CDR2 (SGHTA, FQGTGA) derive from the germline V gene. TCRbeta CDR3 regions were amplified from genomic DNA using the immunoSEQ Assay, a bias-controlled multiplex PCR. In the authors' own workflow: Nucleated cell counts per sample were estimated from amplification of reference gene primers within the assay. Sequence reads were collapsed and filtered to measure the absolute abundance of every unique TCRbeta CDR3 rearrangement. For each sample, productive Simpson clonality was calculated as the square root of Simpson's diversity index over productive rearrangements. The clones in this table, taken by TCRdb from immuneACCESS, are in-frame only. Not every clone is retained; where verified, under half of the shortfall comes from an unresolved V gene, and the cause of the rest is unknown. The V and J calls and clone size were taken over from that table, and D and trimming were inferred from the DNA. A total of hundreds of thousands of clones appear in this sample, roughly 90% of them only once. 3.5% to 4.5% of the sample is in the top ten clones.

This sample stems from a study of blood T cell repertoires in COVID-19 (TCRdb year 2020). Looking at the study overall: The collaborator samples originated in the United States, Italy and Spain and spanned the acute and convalescent phases of COVID-19. The material from the prospective study consisted of cDNA or gDNA derived from T cells, B-cell-depleted T cells, or PBMCs. Subjects who had been exposed to COVID-19, were actively infected with it, or had recovered from it provided the deeply sampled blood TCRbeta repertoires that made up the dataset. A freely available public database, intended as a resource for researchers studying the immune response to SARS-CoV-2, is where the repertoires were released. Samples came from the ongoing ImmuneRACE study (first 160 participants) plus 1,254 subjects from 6 global collaborators. Sample metadata almost always included a de-identified subject ID, COVID-19 status, age in years and sex. Where available, HLA class I and class II types were obtained from metadata supplied by the sample provider rather than from assay-based typing.

The paper as a whole reports these results and caveats: Clinical and demographic metadata were provided uncurated, with the amount varying by source and participant.

Participants in the prospective study were aged roughly 18 to 100 years, lived in over 20 United States geographic areas, and enrolled through a virtual design. In the prospective study, cohorts were assigned on the basis of participant-reported clinical history obtained from a screening survey and a study questionnaire. Mobile phlebotomists in the prospective study collected whole blood, serum and a nasopharyngeal or oropharyngeal swab from every participant. Participants in the prospective study had the option to provide additional blood draws and questionnaires over a 2-month period. Before DNA extraction, prospective study blood samples were shipped either frozen or at room temperature.

The sequenced material came from PBMCs or T cells enriched from blood (not recorded which). The rearrangement joined TRBV7-3 to TRBJ2-2, with the D gene not clear enough to name. This receptor was identified in a young woman with acute COVID-19. CDR3 reads: CASRYKETGELFF. DNA sequence: TGTGCCAGCAGATATAAGGAGACCGGGGAGCTGTTTTTT.